The 23 T cell receptor beta chains given below trace back to one sample, sequenced in a study of T cell responses to AZD1222 COVID-19 vaccine. Here immunoSEQ multiplex PCR was the method, and the copy in TCRdb shows in-frame clones only, minus some. This sample has some 200,000 clones, with approximately 94% found just once. The sample in question was peripheral blood, obtained 28 days after the second AZD1222 dose. These receptor sequences come from an adult who received the AZD1222 COVID-19 vaccine.

V usage is TRBV21-1 and J usage is TRBJ1-2; the table gives TRBD1 as D, unverified against the DNA. TRBV21-1 is recorded as a pseudogene. CDR3 length equals 15 residues. The CDR3 bases are TGTGCCAGCAGCGAAGCCGGGACAGGGGGTGATGGCTACACCTTC. Translating gives CASSEAGTGGDGYTF.

This chain joins TRBV11-2 and TRBJ1-5; no firm D call. V was cut by 0 bases and J by 0 bases, with 6 bases left in between. This CDR3 is built from 15 residues. Germline V gene sequence: CDR1 SGHAT, CDR2 FQNNGV. As DNA, the CDR3 is TGTGCCAGCAGCTTAGAGGCCTATAGCAATCAGCCCCAGCATTTT. Its protein is CASSLEAYSNQPQHF. Using reference TRBV11-2 and TRBJ1-5 for the parts outside the CDR3, the full variable domain is EAGVAQSPRYKIIEKRQSVAFWCNPISGHATLYWYQQILGQGPKLLIQFQNNGVVDDSQLPKDRFSAERLKGVDSTLKIQPAKLEDSAVYLCASSLEAYSNQPQHFGDGTRLSIL.

The chain links TRBV19 to TRBJ1-2; 10 positions agree with TRBD1. Germline V gene data show CDR1 as LNHDA and CDR2 as SQIVND (reference sequence). V shed 7 bases, J shed 6 bases, and the junction held 11 bases outside the gene matches. The CDR3 is 15 amino acids. In DNA, the CDR3 is TGTGCCAGTACCACTTGGGACAGGGGTTGGCATGGCTACACCTTC. It encodes CASTTWDRGWHGYTF. Full variable domain (remainder filled in from reference TRBV19 and TRBJ1-2): DGGITQSPKYLFRKEGQNVTLSCEQNLNHDAMYWYRQDPGQGLRLIYYSQIVNDFQKGDIAEGYSVSREKKESFPLTVTSAQKNPTAFYLCASTTWDRGWHGYTFGSGTRLTVV.

The genes are TRBV2 and TRBJ1-1; 7 nucleotides agree with TRBD1. Germline CDR1 and CDR2: SNHLY and FYNNEI. The V and J ends lost 8 bases and 3 bases, in that order; junction bases with no gene match: 6. The CDR3 spans 13 residues. CDR3 protein: CASRQGWDTEAFF. The DNA of the CDR3 is TGTGCCAGCCGACAGGGCTGGGACACTGAAGCTTTCTTT.

The CDR3 sequence is CASSLDKNTQYF. The CDR3 DNA is TGTGCCAGCAGTTTGGACAAAAATACGCAGTATTTT. The rearrangement links TRBV27 to TRBJ2-3, with a tentative D call TRBD1 (5 bases). The V and J ends lost 3 bases and 7 bases respectively, with 8 bases between them. The CDR3 is 12 amino acids. Germline V CDR1 and CDR2: MNHEY, SMNVEV (reference sequence).

The rearrangement joins TRBV18 to TRBJ2-7; D is undetermined. The CDR3 is 15 amino acids. The V gene lost 2 bases and the J gene lost 0 bases, with 11 bases spanning the gap. Germline V gives CDR1 KGHSH, CDR2 LQKENI. CDR3 nucleotide sequence: TGTGCCAGCTCACCAGGACGGCCCATCTCCTACGAGCAGTACTTC. Its translation: CASSPGRPISYEQYF.

This clone was recorded once. This chain joins TRBV30 and TRBJ1-3, with D unresolved. CDR1 and CDR2 (germline): GTSNPN, SVGIG (reference sequence). The V end lost 3 bases, the J end lost 4 bases, and 16 bases lay between the germline ends. The CDR3 has 15 amino acids. CDR3 sequence (DNA): TGTGCCTGGAGGGGAACGTCCGCCTCGGGAAACACCATATATTTT. Protein: CAWRGTSASGNTIYF.

This clone was counted between two and nine times. The chain carries TRBV24-1 and TRBJ2-1; TRBD1 is a possible D gene (6 bases). CDR3 length equals 16 residues. The V gene lost 4 bases and the J gene lost 7 bases, with 19 bases spanning the gap. CDR1 and CDR2 (germline): KGHDR, SFDVKD. This chain's CDR3 is CATSDTGSGLLNEQFF. The CDR3, as DNA: TGTGCCACCAGTGACACAGGGTCGGGTCTTCTAAATGAGCAGTTCTTC.

The chain has TRBV5-4 and TRBJ1-1; the match to TRBD1 covers 8 bases. J gave up 1 base and V 3 bases, and 5 bases lay outside the gene matches. This CDR3 contains 15 residues. Germline loops: CDR1 SGHNT, CDR2 YYREEE (reference sequence). The CDR3 DNA sequence: TGTGCCAGCAGCTCAAGACAGGGGCAGAACACTGAAGCTTTCTTT. This encodes CASSSRQGQNTEAFF.

This chain connects TRBV5-6 to TRBJ1-2; a possible D gene is TRBD1 (5 bases). The CDR3 loop spans 13 amino acids. V lost 1 base to trimming and J lost 5 bases, with 9 bases between them. Per the germline V gene, CDR1 is SGHDT and CDR2 is YYEEEE. CDR3 bases: TGTGCCAGCAGCTTGAGACAGCCATATGGCTACACCTTC. Protein product: CASSLRQPYGYTF.

The gene calls are TRBV2 and TRBJ2-3; D is ambiguous. Germline values: CDR1 SNHLY, CDR2 FYNNEI. V was cut by 6 bases and J by 4 bases, with 20 bases left in between. This CDR3 has 16 amino acids. The chain's CDR3 is CASRQQSPYTADTQYF. The CDR3 DNA is TGTGCCAGCAGGCAGCAGTCCCCCTATACAGCAGATACGCAGTATTTT. The entire variable domain, with the rest obtained from reference TRBV2 and TRBJ2-3, is as follows: EPEVTQTPSHQVTQMGQEVILRCVPISNHLYFYWYRQILGQKVEFLVSFYNNEISEKSEIFDDQFSVERPDGSNFTLKIRSTKLEDSAMYFCASRQQSPYTADTQYFGPGTRLTVL.

V gene TRBV3-1 (or the pseudogene TRBV3-2) combines with J gene TRBJ2-7; no definite D call. CDR3 size: 14 residues. The germline gives CDR1 LGHDT, CDR2 YNNKEL (reference sequence). The ends were cut back, 0 bases at V and 2 bases at J, with 8 bases in the middle. The DNA for the CDR3 is TGTGCCAGCAGCCAAGATGGCCAGGCCTACGAGCAGTACTTC. This sequence encodes CASSQDGQAYEQYF.

The chain carries TRBV5-8 and TRBJ2-5; maybe TRBD1 (6 bases). Germline CDR1 and CDR2: SGHTS and YDEGEE. The length of the CDR3 is 15 residues. V shed 6 bases and J shed 7 bases, with 22 bases lying between them. CDR3 nucleotide sequence: TGTGCCAGCAACCTAAAACAGGGCGCTCGGGGGACCCAGTACTTC. This sequence encodes CASNLKQGARGTQYF.

The count of this clone is one. This rearrangement joins TRBV7-9 to TRBJ1-4; D gene uncertain. Germline CDR1 is SEHNR and CDR2 is FQNEAQ (reference sequence). The CDR3 loop spans 15 amino acids. Between the trimmed V and J ends, which lost 3 bases and 0 bases, there was a span of 8 bases. CDR3 coding DNA: TGTGCCAGCAGCTTCGGAAGCGCAACTAATGAAAAACTGTTTTTT. Its translation is CASSFGSATNEKLFF.

The V gene is TRBV19, the J gene TRBJ2-1, with 7 bases matching TRBD1. Germline V CDR1 and CDR2: LNHDA, SQIVND (reference sequence). The junction had 8 bases not matched to a gene; V was cut back by 8 bases and J by 4 bases. There are 14 residues in the CDR3. The CDR3 DNA reads TGTGCCAGTGGCGACAGGGTTATGTACAATGAGCAGTTCTTC. Translating it yields CASGDRVMYNEQFF.

The rearrangement joins TRBV24-1 to TRBJ1-5; 8 positions match TRBD1. The CDR3 consists of 13 residues. Germline CDR1 reads KGHDR; CDR2 reads SFDVKD. After removal of 3 bases from V and 9 bases from J, the junction contained 3 bases not matched to a gene. This CDR3 reads CATSDAGTGPQHF. The CDR3 region has the DNA TGTGCCACCAGTGATGCCGGGACAGGGCCCCAGCATTTT.

The chain has TRBV11-1 and TRBJ2-7; D is unresolved. V lost 5 bases to trimming and J lost 5 bases, with 7 bases between them. Germline-derived CDR1 and CDR2 are SGHAT and FQDESV (reference sequence). This CDR3 region has 11 residues. CDR3 nucleotides: TGTGCCAGCAGCGCCCTCCACGAGCAGTACTTC. It encodes CASSALHEQYF.

The J gene is TRBJ2-2, the V gene TRBV28; 8 bases map to TRBD1. Germline CDR1 and CDR2: MDHEN and SYDVKM. The CDR3 contains 14 residues. V lost 6 bases to trimming and J lost 4 bases; unmatched junction nucleotides: 4. The CDR3 DNA sequence: TGTGCCAGCAGAGTGACAGGGGTCACCGGGGAGCTGTTTTTT. Translation: CASRVTGVTGELFF.

The chain carries TRBV19 and TRBJ1-2, with 7 bases that match TRBD1. V lost 7 bases and J lost 7; bases outside the gene matches: 12. The V gene's germline CDR1 is LNHDA and CDR2 SQIVND (reference sequence). The length of the CDR3 is 14 residues. The CDR3 protein is CASTPGGYRAGYTF. DNA of the CDR3: TGTGCCAGTACCCCAGGGGGTTACAGGGCTGGCTACACCTTC.

The chain carries TRBV29-1 and TRBJ2-1, with a weak D call TRBD1 (5 bases). The CDR3 has 11 residues. Trimming took 6 bases from V and 5 from J, leaving 8 bases between them. Germline assignment: CDR1 SQVTM and CDR2 ANQGSEA. The CDR3 coding sequence is TGCAGCGTCGACAGAAACAATGAGCAGTTCTTC. It translates to CSVDRNNEQFF.

This clone came up a few times. The V call is TRBV19, the J call TRBJ2-3; 9 bases agree with TRBD1. V lost 6 bases to trimming and J lost 2 bases; unmatched junction nucleotides: 21. Germline lookup yields CDR1 LNHDA and CDR2 SQIVND (reference sequence). This CDR3 region has 20 residues. The CDR3 here is CASSASDRGNWVGDTDTQYF. The CDR3 region has the DNA TGTGCCAGTAGCGCCTCGGACAGGGGAAATTGGGTGGGGGACACAGATACGCAGTATTTT.

The CDR3 reads CASSLAGTLNTEAFF. CDR3 DNA: TGTGCCAGCAGTTTAGCCGGGACACTGAACACTGAAGCTTTCTTT. The chain recombines TRBV27 with TRBJ1-1, with a tentative D call TRBD1 (6 bases). With 2 bases removed from V and 0 bases from J, the gap between germline ends came to 10 bases. Germline loops: CDR1 MNHEY, CDR2 SMNVEV (reference sequence). The CDR3 covers 15 residues.

The chain combines TRBV2 with TRBJ2-1, with D unresolved. The CDR3 sequence is 14 residues long. Germline V gene data show CDR1 as SNHLY and CDR2 as FYNNEI. Trimming shortened V by 7 bases and J by 0 bases, and 10 bases separated the two germline ends. The CDR3 DNA reads TGTGCCAGCAATCCGAGGAGCTCCTACAATGAGCAGTTCTTC. Residues: CASNPRSSYNEQFF.